This entry lists 17 T cell receptor beta chains sequenced from one sample in a study of blood T cell repertoires in COVID-19. Sequenced by immunoSEQ multiplex PCR; TCRdb stores in-frame clones only, minus some. The table records about 59,000 clones, approximately 80% of them present only once. The sample taken for sequencing was peripheral blood. The receptors here all came from a human donor in a cohort sampled during active COVID-19.

This chain joins TRBV29-1 and TRBJ2-7, with TRBD2 identical over 7 bases. The CDR3 runs to 14 residues. Trimming removed 6 bases from V and 0 bases from J; junction bases left unmatched: 8. CDR1 SQVTM and CDR2 ANQGSEA come from the germline V gene. Here the CDR3 DNA reads TGCAGCGTGACTGGGGGAGGGAACTCCTACGAGCAGTACTTC. This translates into CSVTGGGNSYEQYF.

This chain joins TRBV30 and TRBJ2-2; D ambiguous. This CDR3 is 14 amino acids long. With 1 base removed from V and 6 bases from J, the gap between germline ends came to 12 bases. Germline CDR1 is GTSNPN and CDR2 is SVGIG (reference sequence). The CDR3 is CAWSANSNSGELFF. The CDR3, as DNA: TGTGCCTGGAGTGCCAATAGCAATTCCGGGGAGCTGTTTTTT.

This clone occurred once. V usage is TRBV11-2 and J usage is TRBJ2-3, with a possible D match to TRBD2 (6 bases). CDR1 is SGHAT and CDR2 is FQNNGV in the germline V gene. V was shortened by 9 bases and J by 6 bases, with 19 bases between the two germline ends. The CDR3 is 14 amino acids. Here the CDR3 reads CASRRGVAEDTQYF. The CDR3 DNA is TGTGCCAGTAGAAGGGGTGTAGCGGAGGATACGCAGTATTTT. The complete variable domain, with remaining parts taken from reference TRBV11-2 and TRBJ2-3, reads EAGVAQSPRYKIIEKRQSVAFWCNPISGHATLYWYQQILGQGPKLLIQFQNNGVVDDSQLPKDRFSAERLKGVDSTLKIQPAKLEDSAVYLCASRRGVAEDTQYFGPGTRLTVL.

The chain joins TRBV5-3 to TRBJ1-1; D ambiguous. TRBV5-3 is an ORF; its function is uncertain. With 6 bases removed from V and 3 bases from J, the gap between germline ends came to 18 bases. The CDR3 is 15 amino acids. Here the CDR3 DNA reads TGTGCCAGAAACCCCTGCGGAGTAGCGGACACTGAAGCTTTCTTT. Residues: CARNPCGVADTEAFF.

The rearrangement joins TRBV5-4 to TRBJ2-5, with 10 bases lining up with TRBD1. The CDR3 is made up of 15 amino acids. The germline V gene has CDR1 SGHNT and CDR2 YYREEE (reference sequence). V shed 4 bases and J 5 bases; nucleotides not matched to a gene: 8. The CDR3 reads CASSVRQGARETQYF. The CDR3, as DNA: TGTGCCAGCAGCGTCAGACAGGGGGCGCGGGAGACCCAGTACTTC.

The chain is built from TRBV30 and TRBJ2-7; TRBD2 aligns across 14 bases. Trimming took 3 bases from V and 0 from J; bases not matched to a gene: 4. CDR1 and CDR2 from the germline V gene are GTSNPN and SVGIG (reference sequence). The CDR3 is made up of 16 amino acids. CDR3 protein: CAWRGLAGVSSYEQYF. CDR3 sequence (DNA): TGTGCCTGGAGGGGACTAGCGGGAGTCTCCTCCTACGAGCAGTACTTC.

The gene calls are TRBV6-4 and TRBJ2-1, with D perhaps matching TRBD2 (5 bases). This CDR3 has 13 residues. Germline V lookup: CDR1 MRHNA, CDR2 SNTAGT. V shed 2 bases and J shed 3 bases, with 5 bases lying between them. The CDR3 is CASSDGSYNEQFF. DNA of the CDR3: TGTGCCAGCAGTGACGGGAGCTACAATGAGCAGTTCTTC.

The table lists this clone with a count of one. This sequence joins TRBV10-2 and TRBJ1-2; D is undetermined. The CDR3 contains 13 residues. Trimming took 0 bases from V and 6 from J, leaving 8 bases between them. Germline V gene data show CDR1 as WSHSY and CDR2 as SAAADI. The CDR3 is CASSESPGNGYTF. CDR3 coding DNA: TGCGCCAGCAGTGAGTCTCCCGGGAATGGCTACACCTTC.

The rearrangement links TRBV4-3 to TRBJ2-1; 9 positions match TRBD2. The length of the CDR3 is 17 residues. Unmatched junction bases numbered 5, after V lost 0 bases and J lost 2 bases. CDR1 and CDR2 (germline): LGHNA, YSLEER. Here the CDR3 DNA reads TGCGCCAGCAGCCAAGATGGTCTAGCGGGAACCTACAATGAGCAGTTCTTC. Its protein product is CASSQDGLAGTYNEQFF.

The chain recombines TRBV6-4 with TRBJ2-5, with TRBD1 matching 8 bases. Germline V gene data show CDR1 as MRHNA and CDR2 as SNTAGT. V shed 3 bases and J 6 bases; nucleotides not matched to a gene: 6. The CDR3 is made up of 14 amino acids. CDR3 in DNA: TGTGCCAGCAGTGAAAAGACAGGGGCACAGACCCAGTACTTC. It yields the protein CASSEKTGAQTQYF.

This chain connects TRBV11-2 to TRBJ2-1, with a possible D match to TRBD2 (7 bases). CDR3 size: 15 residues. Germline V gene sequence: CDR1 SGHAT, CDR2 FQNNGV. Trimming left V 4 bases short and J 5 bases short, with 15 bases between. CDR3 nucleotides: TGTGCCAGCAGCTCCAACAGGGAGGGGAACAATGAGCAGTTCTTC. It translates to CASSSNREGNNEQFF. The full variable domain, its missing parts supplied by reference TRBV11-2 and TRBJ2-1, is EAGVAQSPRYKIIEKRQSVAFWCNPISGHATLYWYQQILGQGPKLLIQFQNNGVVDDSQLPKDRFSAERLKGVDSTLKIQPAKLEDSAVYLCASSSNREGNNEQFFGPGTRLTVL.

V is TRBV6-5 and J is TRBJ2-3, with TRBD1 identical over 7 bases. V was clipped by 6 bases and J by 2 bases; unmatched bases: 8. This CDR3 is 15 amino acids long. Germline V lookup: CDR1 MNHEY, CDR2 SVGAGI. CDR3 residues: CASRRAGGVTDTQYF. The CDR3, as DNA: TGTGCCAGCAGGAGGGCAGGGGGTGTCACAGATACGCAGTATTTT.

This chain uses TRBV9 with TRBJ2-3, with 10 bases identical to TRBD2. CDR1 and CDR2 from the germline V gene are SGDLS and YYNGEE. V shed 0 bases and J 9 bases; nucleotides not matched to a gene: 10. This CDR3 contains 16 residues. Here the CDR3 reads CASSVGRSSGGITQYF. DNA for the CDR3: TGTGCCAGCAGCGTAGGACGGTCTAGCGGGGGAATAACGCAGTATTTT. Full variable domain (outside the CDR3, taken from reference TRBV9 and TRBJ2-3): DSGVTQTPKHLITATGQRVTLRCSPRSGDLSVYWYQQSLDQGLQFLIQYYNGEERAKGNILERFSAQQFPDLHSELNLSSLELGDSALYFCASSVGRSSGGITQYFGPGTRLTVL.

The V gene is TRBV5-6, the J gene TRBJ1-1; D is perhaps TRBD1 (5 bases). Trimming took off 5 bases at V and 12 bases at J, with 14 bases between the two ends. The CDR3 length is 11 residues. Germline-derived CDR1 and CDR2 are SGHDT and YYEEEE. CDR3 coding DNA: TGTGCCAGCAGTATAGGGGTTCGAACTTTCTTT. Protein sequence: CASSIGVRTFF.

This sequence joins TRBV6-6 and TRBJ2-4; D unresolved. CDR3 size: 15 residues. V shed 0 bases and J shed 1 base, with 7 bases lying between them. From germline, CDR1 is MNHNY and CDR2 SVGAGI (reference sequence). The CDR3 loop reads CASSYSSEAKNIQYF. CDR3 nucleotides: TGTGCCAGCAGTTACTCGAGCGAGGCCAAAAACATTCAGTACTTC.

The chain uses TRBV6-5 and TRBJ2-7; weak D call: TRBD1 (6 bases). CDR3 length: 15 amino acids. CDR1 and CDR2 (germline): MNHEY, SVGAGI. The V gene lost 6 bases and the J gene lost 7 bases, with 22 bases spanning the gap. The CDR3 bases are TGTGCCAGCAGCCGTTTGGGGGCCCTTAAGGGGGAGCAGTACTTC. It is translated as CASSRLGALKGEQYF.

This chain links TRBV7-3 with TRBJ1-5, with 7 bases identical to TRBD1. The V gene's germline CDR1 is SGHTA and CDR2 FQGTGA. The V gene end was trimmed by 0 bases and the J gene end by 7 bases; junction bases not matched to a gene: 6. The CDR3 loop spans 15 amino acids. This chain's CDR3 is CASSLTGRGDQPQHF. As DNA, the CDR3 is TGTGCCAGCAGCTTAACCGGCAGGGGGGACCAGCCCCAGCATTTT.